This entry lists 18 T cell receptor beta chains sequenced from one sample in a study of blood T cells in healthy people across ages. For the second PCR, which ran for roughly 7 to 11 cycles, a sample-barcoded 5' primer and a J-beta primer mix were used. TCRdb ran MiXCR on the 5' RACE reads and lists one entry per CDR3 protein. The table has over 1,500,000 distinct CDR3 sequences, about 50% seen once; the top ten hold around 2.1%. Sequenced material: blood. The source is a woman aged 35 to 49 in good health.

In regard to this clonotype: Sequence at one end of the junction differs from germline and may be a read error. The V gene is TRBV7-9, the J gene TRBJ2-5; 8 nucleotides match TRBD2. The end of the DNA aligns better with TRBJ2-7, so the J call may be wrong. The CDR3 loop spans 11 amino acids. Germline CDR1 and CDR2: SEHNR and FQNEAQ (reference sequence). This CDR3 is CSSTGRDEQYF. The CDR3 nucleotides are TGTTCCAGCACCGGGAGGGACGAGCAGTACTTC.

The chain recombines TRBV27 with TRBJ2-7, with D uncertain. CDR3 length equals 15 residues. CDR1 MNHEY and CDR2 SMNVEV come from the germline V gene (reference sequence). The ends were cut back, 0 bases at V and 2 bases at J, with 11 bases in the middle. The CDR3 loop reads CASSLSPLQTYEQYF. The CDR3 DNA follows: TGTGCCAGCAGTTTATCACCTCTTCAGACCTACGAGCAGTACTTC.

V and J are TRBV12-3 or TRBV12-4 and TRBJ1-2; D call uncertain. The germline V and J ends were trimmed by 6 bases and 1 base, with 15 bases remaining between them. The CDR3 is made up of 15 amino acids. The CDR3 region is CASRPGREFNYGYTF. The CDR3 DNA reads as TGTGCCAGCAGACCCGGACGGGAGTTTAACTATGGCTACACCTTC.

V is TRBV4-3 and J is TRBJ2-2; no clear D. This CDR3 comprises 14 residues. Germline-derived CDR1 and CDR2 are LGHNA and YSLEER. The V and J ends lost 0 bases and 4 bases respectively, with 6 bases between them. CDR3 region: CASSQDARTGELFF. The DNA for the CDR3 is TGCGCCAGCAGCCAAGATGCGCGCACCGGGGAGCTGTTTTTT.

The sample holds one count of this clonotype. The rearrangement links TRBV20-1 to TRBJ2-2; D is ambiguous. Germline loops: CDR1 DFQATT, CDR2 SNEGSKA (reference sequence). The CDR3 consists of 13 residues. V lost 2 bases to trimming and J lost 1 base, with 5 bases between them. The CDR3 is CSARSMNTGELFF. The DNA of the CDR3 is TGCAGTGCTAGATCCATGAACACCGGGGAGCTGTTTTTT.

V gene TRBV4-3 combines with J gene TRBJ1-1, with a tentative D call TRBD1 (5 bases). The V gene's germline CDR1 is LGHNA and CDR2 YSLEER. Trimming removed 1 base from V and 5 bases from J, with 17 bases in between. This CDR3 comprises 16 residues. The CDR3 spells CASSQGPAQGRTEAFF. The DNA for the CDR3 is TGCGCCAGCAGCCAAGGCCCGGCCCAGGGCCGAACTGAAGCTTTCTTT.

In this sample, this clonotype turned up a few times. This chain connects TRBV18 to TRBJ2-3; no clear D gene. Trimming removed 1 base at V and 0 bases at J, with 8 bases between. Per the germline V gene, CDR1 is KGHSH and CDR2 is LQKENI. The CDR3 consists of 15 residues. The CDR3 loop reads CASSPRQTSTDTQYF. DNA for the CDR3: TGTGCCAGCTCACCACGGCAGACTAGCACAGATACGCAGTATTTT.

The rearrangement uses TRBV27 and TRBJ2-3, with 10 bases aligning to TRBD2. After removal of 3 bases from V and 0 bases from J, the junction contained 12 bases not matched to a gene. The CDR3 length is 19 residues. Germline values: CDR1 MNHEY, CDR2 SMNVEV (reference sequence). CDR3 nucleotides: TGTGCCAGCAGTTTCAGCCCGCGGACTAGCGGTACTAGCACAGATACGCAGTATTTT. Residues: CASSFSPRTSGTSTDTQYF.

The gene calls are TRBV11-2 and TRBJ2-5; 11 bases fit TRBD1. The CDR3 runs to 22 residues. The germline gives CDR1 SGHAT, CDR2 FQNNGV. J gave up 2 bases and V 0 bases, and 20 bases lay outside the gene matches. CDR3 loop: CASSLDRWVLGSGQGEQETQYF. The DNA for the CDR3 is TGTGCCAGCAGCTTAGATCGATGGGTTTTGGGGTCGGGACAGGGGGAACAAGAGACCCAGTACTTC.

J is TRBJ1-2 and V is TRBV6-2 or TRBV6-3, with D uncertain. The CDR3 contains 16 residues. Germline V gene sequence: CDR1 MNHEY, CDR2 SVGEGT. Trimming removed 6 bases from V and 1 base from J, with 18 bases in between. As DNA, the CDR3 is TGTGCCAGCAGCCCACTCGGGAAGCCTTTTAACTATGGCTACACCTTC. It translates to CASSPLGKPFNYGYTF.

This clonotype appeared many times. The chain recombines TRBV7-2 with TRBJ1-2, with D hard to call. The CDR3 is 12 amino acids. Trimming shortened V by 6 bases and J by 8 bases, and 13 bases separated the two germline ends. CDR1 is SGHTA, CDR2 FQGNSA, per germline. CDR3 loop: CASSLGSGGYTF. The CDR3 nucleotides read TGTGCCAGCAGTTTGGGGTCGGGAGGCTACACCTTC. The complete variable domain, with remaining parts taken from reference TRBV7-2 and TRBJ1-2, reads GAGVSQSPSNKVTEKGKDVELRCDPISGHTALYWYRQSLGQGLEFLIYFQGNSAPDKSGLPSDRFSAERTGGSVSTLTIQRTQQEDSAVYLCASSLGSGGYTFGSGTRLTVV.

The chain carries TRBV3-1 and TRBJ2-7, with D perhaps TRBD2 (5 bases). Trimming took 2 bases from V and 2 from J, leaving 10 bases between them. Germline CDR1 is LGHDT and CDR2 is YNNKEL (reference sequence). CDR3 size: 14 residues. As DNA, the CDR3 is TGTGCCAGCAGCCAAATCGGACTGACCTACGAGCAGTACTTC. Encoded protein: CASSQIGLTYEQYF.

This clonotype turned up a few times. The chain uses TRBV9 and TRBJ1-4; TRBD1 agrees at 7 bases. This CDR3 has 15 residues. Trimming at V came to 3 bases and at J to 3 bases, leaving 5 bases not matched to a gene. Germline values: CDR1 SGDLS, CDR2 YYNGEE. For the CDR3, the DNA is TGTGCCAGCAGCGGGACCGGGACAGCTAATGAAAAACTGTTTTTT. Its protein product is CASSGTGTANEKLFF.

This clonotype has a handful of counts. The rearrangement links TRBV24-1 to TRBJ2-5, with D maybe TRBD2 (6 bases). The CDR3 runs 14 residues. Germline CDR1 is KGHDR and CDR2 is SFDVKD. Trimming shortened V by 7 bases and J by 1 base, and 12 bases separated the two germline ends. The DNA of the CDR3 is TGTGCCACCAGCCCCCTGGGGGGCCAAGAGACCCAGTACTTC. Residues: CATSPLGGQETQYF.

V gene TRBV20-1 combines with J gene TRBJ1-2; TRBD1 matches 7 bases. The CDR3 runs 13 residues. The ends lost 3 bases at V and 4 bases at J; junction bases unmatched: 5. CDR1 and CDR2 from the germline V gene are DFQATT and SNEGSKA (reference sequence). The CDR3 DNA reads as TGCAGTGCTAGGGTTCGGGACAGCTATGGCTACACCTTC. Translating it yields CSARVRDSYGYTF.

The chain links TRBV14 to TRBJ2-3; D not resolved. With 0 bases removed from V and 5 bases from J, the gap between germline ends came to 15 bases. This CDR3 is built from 16 residues. Germline V gene sequence: CDR1 SGHDN, CDR2 FVKESK. DNA for the CDR3: TGTGCCAGCAGCCAAGATCTCACCAGATATGGAGATACGCAGTATTTT. Translation gives CASSQDLTRYGDTQYF.

The sample holds a few counts of this clonotype. The chain combines TRBV28 with TRBJ2-6; no reliable D call. The CDR3 consists of 15 residues. The germline V and J ends were trimmed by 7 bases and 0 bases, with 10 bases remaining between them. Germline V lookup: CDR1 MDHEN, CDR2 SYDVKM. CDR3 nucleotide sequence: TGTGCCAGCATCCACGGCGGCTCTGGGGCCAACGTCCTGACTTTC. It encodes CASIHGGSGANVLTF.

This clonotype has more than one count but fewer than ten. Written as DNA, the CDR3 is TGTGCCATCAGTGACCGCGGACAGGGGGCGGTTGAGCAGTTCTTC. This encodes CAISDRGQGAVEQFF. The chain has TRBV10-3 and TRBJ2-1; 11 bases are shared with TRBD1. The CDR3 runs 15 residues. V gave up 3 bases and J gave up 9 bases; unmatched junction bases: 7. CDR1 is ENHRY, CDR2 SYGVKD, per germline.